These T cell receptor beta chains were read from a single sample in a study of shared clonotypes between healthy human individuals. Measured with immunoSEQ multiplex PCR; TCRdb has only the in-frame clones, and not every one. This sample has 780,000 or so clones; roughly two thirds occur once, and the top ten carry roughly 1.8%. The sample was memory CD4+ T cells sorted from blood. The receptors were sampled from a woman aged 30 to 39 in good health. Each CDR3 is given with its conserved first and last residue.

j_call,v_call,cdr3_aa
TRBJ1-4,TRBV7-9,CASSSRQGANEKLFF
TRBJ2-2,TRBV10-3,CAIVSHLGGELFF
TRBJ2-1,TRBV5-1,CASSLELQTSGSNEQFF
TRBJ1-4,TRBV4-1,CASSQDRTRANEKLFF
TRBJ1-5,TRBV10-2,CASSEDRGMNQPQHF
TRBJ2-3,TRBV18,CASSPPSDTDTQYF
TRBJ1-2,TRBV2,CASSSAYGYTF
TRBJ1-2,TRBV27,CASSSQGGDYGYTF
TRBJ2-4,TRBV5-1,CASSFSGENIQYF
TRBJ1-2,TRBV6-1,CASKVLGREKGYTF
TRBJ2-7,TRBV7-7,CASSSPGGEQYF
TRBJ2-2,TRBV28,CASSKEEDGAGELFF
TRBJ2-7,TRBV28,CASSSAVREVQYF
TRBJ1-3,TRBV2,CASSVRAGVSGNTIYF
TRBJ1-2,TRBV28,CASREGTYGYTF
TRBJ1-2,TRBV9,CASSTQPGYGYTF
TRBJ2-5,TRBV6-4,CASTWGTKISQYF
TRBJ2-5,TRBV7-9,CASSLGREEETQYF
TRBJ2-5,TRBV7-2,CASSRGLKETQYF
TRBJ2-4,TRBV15,CATSRDWEGGLPRF
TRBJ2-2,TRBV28,CASRPSGVTGELFF
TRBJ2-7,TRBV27,CASQRASGSYEQYF
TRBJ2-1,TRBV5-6,CASSLVSGYNEQFF
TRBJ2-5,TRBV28,CASSLWTGGQETQYF
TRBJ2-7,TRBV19,CASSKWTGGKGQQYF
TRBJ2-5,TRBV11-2,CASSLAGPGETQYF
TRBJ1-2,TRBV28,CASSFSRRAYGYTF
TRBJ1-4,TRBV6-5,CASRHAVQGEKLFF
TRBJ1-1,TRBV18,CASSTGGGTNTEAFF
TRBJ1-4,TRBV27,CASRLHRGRGTNEKLFF
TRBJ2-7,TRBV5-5,CASSLGGSPARYF
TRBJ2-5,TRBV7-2,CASSLVLGLGQETQYF
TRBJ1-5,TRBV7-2,CASSLEGSQPQHF
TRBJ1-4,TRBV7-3,CASSLAGLGEKLFF
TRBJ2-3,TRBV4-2,CASSNYRESADTQYF
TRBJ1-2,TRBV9,CASSVGPGSLYGYTF
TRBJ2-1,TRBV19,CASSSGTGRDNEQFF
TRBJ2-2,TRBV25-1,CASSGLAGGPPGELFF
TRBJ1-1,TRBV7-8,CASSLYTTSSTEAFF
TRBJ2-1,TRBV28,CASSRRTSGTGEQFF
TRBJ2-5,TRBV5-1,CASSFGRNQETQYF
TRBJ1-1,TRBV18,CASSAREFEAFF
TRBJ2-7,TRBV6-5,CASSRAQGAYEQYF
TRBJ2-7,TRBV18,CASSPRDSLHEQYF
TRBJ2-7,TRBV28,CASSSRGGISYEQYF